One and the same sample provided the 10 T cell receptor beta chains below, sequenced in a study of chemoradiotherapy in HPV16-positive cancers. Clones were read by immunoSEQ multiplex PCR, and TCRdb kept only the in-frame ones, dropping some. The table includes around 53,000 clones, 90% detected once. Sequenced here: blood, sampled from a patient who underwent chemoradiotherapy. The receptors stem from a human donor with HPV-associated anogenital cancer.

The chain employs TRBV6-5 and TRBJ2-4, with 13 bases aligning to TRBD2. The CDR3 is 16 amino acids. Germline CDR1 reads MNHEY; CDR2 reads SVGAGI. Trimming cost V 3 bases and J 6 bases; bases outside gene matches: 5. The CDR3 DNA follows: TGTGCCAGCAGTTATGGGACTAGCGGGACTTTAAACATTCAGTACTTC. This translates into CASSYGTSGTLNIQYF.

The rearrangement joins TRBV5-1 to TRBJ2-1; 7 bases line up with TRBD2. This CDR3 comprises 16 residues. Germline lookup yields CDR1 SGHRS and CDR2 YFSETQ. The trim removed 4 bases at V and 4 bases at J, leaving 11 bases unmatched. CDR3 nucleotide sequence: TGCGCCAGCAGCCTTGGCCCGAGCGGGATATACAATGAGCAGTTCTTC. It yields the protein CASSLGPSGIYNEQFF.

V gene TRBV5-6 combines with J gene TRBJ2-4; possibly TRBD1 for D (6 bases). Germline-derived CDR1 and CDR2 are SGHDT and YYEEEE. V lost 0 bases to trimming and J lost 2 bases, with 12 bases between them. The CDR3 contains 16 residues. The CDR3 sequence: CASSLDGQFTKNIQYF. The CDR3 DNA sequence: TGTGCCAGCAGCTTGGACGGACAGTTCACCAAAAACATTCAGTACTTC.

The genes are TRBV1 and TRBJ2-1; TRBD2 reflects the table's D call only, with no check against the DNA. TRBV1 is given as a pseudogene. The length of the CDR3 is 17 residues. In DNA, the CDR3 is TGCACCAGCAGCCAAGAGAGAGGGTCGGCTAGCGGAAATGAGCAGTTCTTC. Protein: CTSSQERGSASGNEQFF.

The CDR3 DNA follows: TGTGCCAGCAGCTTGGCTGGTCCGGTCAATCAGCCCCAGCATTTT. Translation: CASSLAGPVNQPQHF. The V and J genes are TRBV5-6 and TRBJ1-5, with no clear D. Trimming stripped 0 bases from V and 3 bases from J, with 10 bases between. This CDR3 contains 15 residues. Germline-derived CDR1 and CDR2 are SGHDT and YYEEEE.

J is TRBJ2-7 and V is TRBV19; perhaps TRBD2 as D (5 bases). The germline V gene has CDR1 LNHDA and CDR2 SQIVND (reference sequence). V lost 6 bases, J lost 7 bases, and 16 bases lay in between. The CDR3 spans 13 residues. The CDR3 DNA sequence: TGTGCCAGTAGACGGACGGGGAAGGAGGAGCAGTACTTC. It codes for CASRRTGKEEQYF.

The rearrangement uses TRBV29-1 and TRBJ1-4, with D perhaps TRBD1 (6 bases). The CDR3 is 12 amino acids. V was clipped by 4 bases and J by 5 bases, with 8 bases between them. Germline V gene lookup returns CDR1 SQVTM and CDR2 ANQGSEA. The CDR3 spells CSVGQGNEKLFF. CDR3 nucleotide sequence: TGCAGCGTTGGGCAGGGGAATGAAAAACTGTTTTTT.

This clone has a single count. This chain joins TRBV4-1 and TRBJ2-7; 10 bases map to TRBD1. CDR3 length: 17 amino acids. CDR1 and CDR2 (germline): MGHRA, YSYEKL. The junction had 8 bases not matched to a gene; V was cut back by 0 bases and J by 3 bases. The CDR3 here is CASSQESLDRGDYEQYF. Written as DNA, the CDR3 is TGCGCCAGCAGCCAAGAGTCTTTGGACAGGGGGGACTACGAGCAGTACTTC.

The chain combines TRBV7-3 with TRBJ1-1, with D possibly TRBD1 on 5 matching bases. V was shortened by 5 bases and J by 3 bases, with 13 bases between the two germline ends. Germline V gene data show CDR1 as SGHTA and CDR2 as FQGTGA. The CDR3 spans 14 residues. The CDR3 DNA follows: TGTGCCAGCAGCCAAAGGGGTTCCCACACTGAAGCTTTCTTT. Translating gives CASSQRGSHTEAFF.

The CDR3 region is CAISARDTVKNIQYF. The DNA for the CDR3 is TGTGCCATCAGTGCGCGTGACACGGTGAAAAACATTCAGTACTTC. The genes are TRBV10-3 and TRBJ2-4; D not certain. The CDR3 totals 15 residues. Per germline, CDR1 ENHRY and CDR2 SYGVKD. Between the trimmed V and J ends, which lost 4 bases and 4 bases, there was a span of 14 bases.